The text below deals with one TCR beta chain. Antigen unknown. This sample stems from a study of T cell responses to AZD1222 COVID-19 vaccine. Overall study results and limits: Targeting of unmutated variant regions was reportedly seen in nearly half of spike-specific TCRs. Possibly, clonal diversity was underestimated; donors were largely white British and included more females.

TCRdb keeps only in-frame clones here, not all; method: immunoSEQ multiplex PCR. The sample has around 160,000 clones; approximately 78% are singletons. Germline loops: CDR1 LGHNA, CDR2 YNFKEQ. This CDR3 comprises 16 residues. V dropped 0 bases and J dropped 5 bases, with 16 bases sitting between them. The chain has TRBV4-2 and TRBJ1-1, with D perhaps TRBD1 (5 bases). The sample here was peripheral blood, taken on day 0 of MenACWY control vaccination. The receptor comes from an adult in good health. The CDR3 spells CASSQDLRGGDTEAFF. CDR3 bases: TGTGCCAGCAGCCAAGATTTAAGGGGAGGCGATACTGAAGCTTTCTTT.